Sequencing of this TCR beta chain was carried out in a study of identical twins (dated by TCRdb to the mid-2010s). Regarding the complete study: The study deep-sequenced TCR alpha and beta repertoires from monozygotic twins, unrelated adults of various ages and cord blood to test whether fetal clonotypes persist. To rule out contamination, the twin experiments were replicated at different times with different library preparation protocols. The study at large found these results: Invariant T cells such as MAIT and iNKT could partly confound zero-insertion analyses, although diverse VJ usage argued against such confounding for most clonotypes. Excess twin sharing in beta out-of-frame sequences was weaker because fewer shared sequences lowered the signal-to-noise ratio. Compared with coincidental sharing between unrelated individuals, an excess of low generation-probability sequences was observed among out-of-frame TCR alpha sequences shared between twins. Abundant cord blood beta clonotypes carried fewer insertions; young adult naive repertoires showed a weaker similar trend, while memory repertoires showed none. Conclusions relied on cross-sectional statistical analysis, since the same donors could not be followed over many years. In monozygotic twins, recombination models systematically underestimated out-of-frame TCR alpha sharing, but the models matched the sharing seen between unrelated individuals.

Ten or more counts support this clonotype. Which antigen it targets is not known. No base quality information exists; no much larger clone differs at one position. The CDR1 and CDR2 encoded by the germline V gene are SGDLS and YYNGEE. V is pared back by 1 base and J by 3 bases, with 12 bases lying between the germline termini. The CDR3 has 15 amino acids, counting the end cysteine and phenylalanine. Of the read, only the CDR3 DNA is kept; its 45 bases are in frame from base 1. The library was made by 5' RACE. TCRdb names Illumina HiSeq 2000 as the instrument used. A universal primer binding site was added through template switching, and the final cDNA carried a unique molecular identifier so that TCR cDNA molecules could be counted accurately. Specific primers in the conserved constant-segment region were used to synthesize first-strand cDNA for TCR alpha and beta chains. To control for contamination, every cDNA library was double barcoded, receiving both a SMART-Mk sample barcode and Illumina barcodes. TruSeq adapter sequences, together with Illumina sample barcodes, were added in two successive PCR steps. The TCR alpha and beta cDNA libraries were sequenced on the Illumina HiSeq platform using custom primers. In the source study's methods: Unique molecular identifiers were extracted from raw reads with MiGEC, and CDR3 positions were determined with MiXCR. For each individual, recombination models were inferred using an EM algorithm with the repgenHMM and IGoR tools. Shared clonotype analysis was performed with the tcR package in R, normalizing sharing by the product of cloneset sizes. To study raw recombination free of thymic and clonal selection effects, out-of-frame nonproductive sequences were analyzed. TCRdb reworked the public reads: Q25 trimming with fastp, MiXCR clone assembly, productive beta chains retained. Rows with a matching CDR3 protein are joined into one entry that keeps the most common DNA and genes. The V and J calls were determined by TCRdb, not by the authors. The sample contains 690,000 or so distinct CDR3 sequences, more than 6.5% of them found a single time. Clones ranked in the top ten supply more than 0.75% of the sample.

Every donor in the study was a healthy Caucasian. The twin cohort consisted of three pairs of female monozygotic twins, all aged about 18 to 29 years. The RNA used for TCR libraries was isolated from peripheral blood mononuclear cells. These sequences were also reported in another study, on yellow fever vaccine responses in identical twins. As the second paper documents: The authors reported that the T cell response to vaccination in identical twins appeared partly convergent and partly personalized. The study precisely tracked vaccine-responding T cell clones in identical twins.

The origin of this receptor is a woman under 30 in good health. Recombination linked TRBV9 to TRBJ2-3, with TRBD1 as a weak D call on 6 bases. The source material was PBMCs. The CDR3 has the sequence CASSVWGQATDTQYF. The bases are TGTGCCAGCAGCGTATGGGGGCAGGCTACAGATACGCAGTATTTT.